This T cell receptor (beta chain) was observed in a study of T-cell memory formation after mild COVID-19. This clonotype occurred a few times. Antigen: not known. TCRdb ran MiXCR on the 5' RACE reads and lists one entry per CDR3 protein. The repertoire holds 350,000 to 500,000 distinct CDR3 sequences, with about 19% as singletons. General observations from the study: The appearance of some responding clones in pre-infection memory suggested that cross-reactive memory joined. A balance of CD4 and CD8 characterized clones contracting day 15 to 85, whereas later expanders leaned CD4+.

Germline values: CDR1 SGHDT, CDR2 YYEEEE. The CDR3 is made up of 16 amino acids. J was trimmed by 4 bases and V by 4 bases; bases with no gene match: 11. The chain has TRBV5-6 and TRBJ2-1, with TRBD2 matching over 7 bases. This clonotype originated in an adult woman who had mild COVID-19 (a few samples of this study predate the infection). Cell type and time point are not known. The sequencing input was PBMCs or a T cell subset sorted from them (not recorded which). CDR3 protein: CASSQSTSARYNEQFF. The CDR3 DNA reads TGTGCCAGCAGCCAAAGTACTAGCGCAAGATACAATGAGCAGTTCTTC.